Given below is one T cell receptor (beta chain) in context. Its antigen is currently unknown. This CDR3 contains 10 residues. CDR1 and CDR2 (germline): MNHNS, SASEGT. V was clipped by 3 bases and J by 6 bases, with 3 bases between them. The data were taken from a study of T cell repertoires in cytomegalovirus infection. Study overall: In the study, CMV epitopes included recently identified HLA-C-restricted and well-studied HLA-B-restricted ones. In public TCR beta signatures, there were indications of both CMV infection and matching HLA type.

Study-level results: The ex vivo response was dominated by HLA-C-restricted CMV-specific TCR beta clonotypes. The cumulative frequency of public TCR beta families identified carriers of CMV plus the relevant HLA.

TCRdb reanalysed the reads using MiXCR and keeps one entry per CDR3 protein. The sample includes hundreds of thousands of distinct CDR3 sequences, roughly 30% seen only once; the top ten take 18%. This specimen was cultured PBMCs, taken from culture after CMV antigen stimulation. This rearrangement joins TRBV6-1 to TRBJ2-7; D gene unclear. The TCR comes from a human donor in good health (CMV status not recorded). Some clones in this sample may be carry-over from other donors' samples. The CDR3 DNA reads as TGTGCCAGCAGTGAGTTCGAGCAGTACTTC. It yields the protein CASSEFEQYF.